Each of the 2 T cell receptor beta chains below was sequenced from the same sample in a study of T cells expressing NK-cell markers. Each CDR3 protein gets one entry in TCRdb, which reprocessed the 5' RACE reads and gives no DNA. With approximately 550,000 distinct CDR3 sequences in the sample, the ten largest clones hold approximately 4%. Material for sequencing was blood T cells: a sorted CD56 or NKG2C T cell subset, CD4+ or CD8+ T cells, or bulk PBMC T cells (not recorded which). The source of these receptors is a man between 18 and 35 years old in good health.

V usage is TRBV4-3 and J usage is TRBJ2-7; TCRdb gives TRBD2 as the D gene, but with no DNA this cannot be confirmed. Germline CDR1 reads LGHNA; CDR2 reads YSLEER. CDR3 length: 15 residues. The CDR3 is CASSPQAGRDGEQYF.

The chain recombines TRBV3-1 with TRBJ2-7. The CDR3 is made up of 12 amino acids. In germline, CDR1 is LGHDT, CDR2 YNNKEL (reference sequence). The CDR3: CASSQGDYEQYF.